Shown below are 12 T cell receptor beta chains from a single sample sequenced in a study of identical twins. TCRdb re-derived calls from the 5' RACE reads in MiXCR, one entry per CDR3 protein. The sample lists 410,000 or so distinct CDR3 sequences, around 18% occurring once. Sequencing was performed on naive T cells sorted from blood. The origin of the receptors is a man aged 50 to 59 in good health.

CDR3 loop: CASSGVGGFRNTEAFF. CDR3 DNA: TGTGCCAGCTCCGGAGTGGGGGGCTTCCGCAACACTGAAGCTTTCTTT. The V call is TRBV18, the J call TRBJ1-1; possibly TRBD1 for D (6 bases). There are 16 residues in the CDR3. The germline gives CDR1 KGHSH, CDR2 LQKENI. The V end lost 6 bases, the J end lost 2 bases, and 19 bases lay between the germline ends.

The chain has TRBV12-3 or TRBV12-4 and TRBJ2-5, with D perhaps TRBD2 (5 bases). The V end lost 6 bases, the J end lost 1 base, and 15 bases lay between the germline ends. The CDR3 runs to 15 residues. The chain's CDR3 is CASSNSGTFQETQYF. The DNA of the CDR3 is TGTGCCAGCAGCAACTCGGGAACCTTCCAAGAGACCCAGTACTTC.

This clonotype was counted at least ten times. V gene TRBV5-1 combines with J gene TRBJ2-7, with a tentative D call TRBD1 (5 bases). The ends were cut back, 0 bases at V and 0 bases at J, with 13 bases in the middle. CDR1 and CDR2 (germline): SGHRS, YFSETQ. The CDR3 has 16 residues. The CDR3 spells CASSLAPAQASYEQYF. The CDR3 nucleotides are TGCGCCAGCAGCTTGGCCCCGGCACAGGCCTCCTACGAGCAGTACTTC.

This clonotype was recorded a few times. This chain uses TRBV29-1 with TRBJ2-7, with D unclear. V was pared by 1 base and J by 0 bases, with 7 bases between. This CDR3 is built from 13 residues. CDR1 SQVTM and CDR2 ANQGSEA come from the germline V gene. The CDR3 nucleotides read TGCAGCGTTGAAGGTAGTCACTCCTACGAGCAGTACTTC. Its translation is CSVEGSHSYEQYF.

V gene TRBV20-1 combines with J gene TRBJ2-1, with D perhaps matching TRBD2 (8 bases). Germline CDR1 and CDR2: DFQATT and SNEGSKA (reference sequence). The CDR3 covers 15 residues. The V gene lost 3 bases and the J gene lost 3 bases, with 15 bases spanning the gap. The DNA for the CDR3 is TGCAGTGCTAGCGGGGGGGACAGAGGCTACAATGAGCAGTTCTTC. Its translation: CSASGGDRGYNEQFF.

The chain carries TRBV7-3 and TRBJ2-1; no clear D gene. Between the trimmed V and J ends, which lost 5 bases and 8 bases, there was a span of 10 bases. The CDR3 runs to 12 residues. CDR1 is SGHTA and CDR2 is FQGTGA in the germline V gene. The CDR3 is CASSADSHEQFF. The CDR3 bases are TGTGCCAGCAGCGCGGATAGTCATGAGCAGTTCTTC.

The rearrangement links TRBV7-2 to TRBJ2-1; TRBD2 agrees at 10 bases. The CDR3 runs to 15 residues. With V trimmed by 2 bases and J by 6 bases, 4 bases remained unmatched. The germline V gene encodes CDR1 SGHTA and CDR2 FQGNSA. CDR3: CASSLSQRGGNEQFF. Written as DNA, the CDR3 is TGTGCCAGCAGCTTAAGTCAGCGGGGGGGCAATGAGCAGTTCTTC.

This clonotype has ten or more counts. The chain uses TRBV5-1 and TRBJ2-7, with D perhaps TRBD2 (5 bases). This CDR3 comprises 14 residues. Trimming stripped 7 bases from V and 1 base from J, with 15 bases between. The germline V gene encodes CDR1 SGHRS and CDR2 YFSETQ. The CDR3 sequence is CASHPGSLSYEQYF. The DNA for the CDR3 is TGCGCCAGCCATCCTGGGAGTCTATCCTACGAGCAGTACTTC. The variable domain in full, with the rest retrieved from reference TRBV5-1 and TRBJ2-7, is KAGVTQTPRYLIKTRGQQVTLSCSPISGHRSVSWYQQTPGQGLQFLFEYFSETQRNKGNFPGRFSGRQFSNSRSEMNVSTLELGDSALYLCASHPGSLSYEQYFGPGTRLTVT.

This clonotype was detected a few times. The gene calls are TRBV11-2 and TRBJ2-7; D is uncertain. Deletions cut 3 bases from V and 5 bases from J, with 17 bases between. The CDR3 consists of 15 residues. Germline loops: CDR1 SGHAT, CDR2 FQNNGV. The CDR3 spells CASSFHAAGSNEQYF. The CDR3 region has the DNA TGTGCCAGCAGCTTCCACGCGGCAGGATCGAACGAGCAGTACTTC.

This clonotype was found a few times. This chain joins TRBV15 and TRBJ2-7; 10 nucleotides line up with TRBD1. Germline V gene sequence: CDR1 LNHNV, CDR2 YYDKDF (reference sequence). The CDR3 length is 13 residues. J was trimmed by 6 bases and V by 4 bases; bases with no gene match: 3. Here the CDR3 reads CATSIGTGAEQYF. The CDR3 DNA reads as TGTGCCACCAGCATAGGGACAGGGGCCGAGCAGTACTTC.

This chain uses TRBV30 with TRBJ1-3; D gene uncertain. Germline CDR1 reads GTSNPN; CDR2 reads SVGIG (reference sequence). The CDR3 covers 13 residues. Trimming left V 1 base short and J 0 bases short, with 4 bases between. The CDR3 loop reads CAWSAGSGNTIYF. CDR3 bases: TGTGCCTGGAGTGCCGGCTCTGGAAACACCATATATTTT.

This clonotype was counted between two and nine times. J is TRBJ2-7 and V is TRBV2; D might be TRBD2 (5 bases). The CDR3 length is 13 residues. CDR1 is SNHLY and CDR2 is FYNNEI in the germline V gene. Trimming pared 2 bases from V and 6 bases from J, leaving 11 bases between. DNA of the CDR3: TGTGCCAGCAGTGAAACTAGTTTCCGCGAGCAGTACTTC. This gives the protein CASSETSFREQYF.